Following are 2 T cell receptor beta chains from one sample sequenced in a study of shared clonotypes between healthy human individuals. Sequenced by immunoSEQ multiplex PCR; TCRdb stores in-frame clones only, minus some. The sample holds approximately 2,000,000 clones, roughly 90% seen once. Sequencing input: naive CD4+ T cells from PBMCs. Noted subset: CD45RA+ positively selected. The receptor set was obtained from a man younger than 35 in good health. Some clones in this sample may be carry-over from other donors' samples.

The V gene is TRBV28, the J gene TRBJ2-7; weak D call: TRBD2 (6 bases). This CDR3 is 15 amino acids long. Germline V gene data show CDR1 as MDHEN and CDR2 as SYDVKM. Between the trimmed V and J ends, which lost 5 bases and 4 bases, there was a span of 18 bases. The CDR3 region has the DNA TGTGCCAGCAGTCCCGCGGGACTGATGGAATACGAGCAGTACTTC. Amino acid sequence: CASSPAGLMEYEQYF. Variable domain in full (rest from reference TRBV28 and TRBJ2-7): DVKVTQSSRYLVKRTGEKVFLECVQDMDHENMFWYRQDPGLGLRLIYFSYDVKMKEKGDIPEGYSVSREKKERFSLILESASTNQTSMYLCASSPAGLMEYEQYFGPGTRLTVT.

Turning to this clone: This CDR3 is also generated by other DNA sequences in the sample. The CDR3 sequence: CASSLASGGQETQYF. The CDR3 DNA reads as TGCGCCAGCAGCTTGGCGTCAGGGGGGCAAGAGACCCAGTACTTC. The chain joins TRBV5-1 to TRBJ2-5, with D possibly matching TRBD1 (7 bases). Trimming cost V 0 bases and J 2 bases, with 11 bases left between them. CDR3 length equals 15 residues. Germline V gives CDR1 SGHRS, CDR2 YFSETQ. Drawing the rest from reference TRBV5-1 and TRBJ2-5, the complete variable domain is KAGVTQTPRYLIKTRGQQVTLSCSPISGHRSVSWYQQTPGQGLQFLFEYFSETQRNKGNFPGRFSGRQFSNSRSEMNVSTLELGDSALYLCASSLASGGQETQYFGPGTRLLVL.